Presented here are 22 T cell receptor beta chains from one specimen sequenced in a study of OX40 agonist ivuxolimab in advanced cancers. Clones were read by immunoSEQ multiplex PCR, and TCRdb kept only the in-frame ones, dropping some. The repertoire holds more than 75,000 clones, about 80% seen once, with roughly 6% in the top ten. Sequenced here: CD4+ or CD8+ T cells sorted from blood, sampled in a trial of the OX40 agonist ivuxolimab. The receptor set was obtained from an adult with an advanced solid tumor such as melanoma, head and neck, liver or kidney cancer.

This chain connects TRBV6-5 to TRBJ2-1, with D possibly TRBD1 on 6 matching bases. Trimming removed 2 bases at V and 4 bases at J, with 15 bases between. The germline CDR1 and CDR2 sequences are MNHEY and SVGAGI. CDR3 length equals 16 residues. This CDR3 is CASSYAFGQSYNEQFF. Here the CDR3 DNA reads TGTGCCAGCAGTTACGCGTTCGGACAGTCTTACAATGAGCAGTTCTTC.

The CDR3 reads CASSSSSGRSLEQFF. Written as DNA, the CDR3 is TGTGCCAGCAGTTCATCTAGCGGGAGGAGTCTTGAGCAGTTCTTC. The V call is TRBV2, the J call TRBJ2-1, with 11 nucleotides matching TRBD2. This CDR3 contains 15 residues. Germline values: CDR1 SNHLY, CDR2 FYNNEI. J gave up 9 bases and V 5 bases, and 9 bases lay outside the gene matches.

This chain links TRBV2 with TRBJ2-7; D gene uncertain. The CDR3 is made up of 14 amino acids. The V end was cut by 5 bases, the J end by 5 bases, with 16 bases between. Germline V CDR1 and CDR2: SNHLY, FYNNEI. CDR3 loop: CASSYNGVSHEQYF. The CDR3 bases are TGTGCCAGCAGTTACAACGGAGTGAGCCACGAGCAGTACTTC.

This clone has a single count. CDR3: CASTAGTGELETQYF. CDR3 bases: TGCGCCAGCACCGCCGGGACAGGGGAGTTGGAGACCCAGTACTTC. The genes are TRBV5-1 and TRBJ2-5; 10 nucleotides match TRBD1. The CDR3 totals 15 residues. The germline V gene encodes CDR1 SGHRS and CDR2 YFSETQ. J gave up 5 bases and V 6 bases, and 10 bases lay outside the gene matches.

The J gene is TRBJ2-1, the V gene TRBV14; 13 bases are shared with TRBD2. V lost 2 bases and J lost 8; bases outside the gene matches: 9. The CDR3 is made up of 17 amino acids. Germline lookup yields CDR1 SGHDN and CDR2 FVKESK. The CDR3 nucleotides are TGTGCCAGCAGCCAATCGCGGACTAGCGGGGGCTTGGATGAGCAGTTCTTC. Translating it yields CASSQSRTSGGLDEQFF.

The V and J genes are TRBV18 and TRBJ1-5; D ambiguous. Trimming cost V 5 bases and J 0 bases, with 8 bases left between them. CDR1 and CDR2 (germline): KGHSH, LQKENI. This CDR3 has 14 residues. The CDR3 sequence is CASSAGNSNQPQHF. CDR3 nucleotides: TGTGCCAGCTCAGCCGGTAATAGCAATCAGCCCCAGCATTTT. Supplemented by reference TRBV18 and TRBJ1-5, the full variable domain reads NAGVMQNPRHLVRRRGQEARLRCSPMKGHSHVYWYRQLPEEGLKFMVYLQKENIIDESGMPKERFSAEFPKEGPSILRIQQVVRGDSAAYFCASSAGNSNQPQHFGDGTRLSIL.

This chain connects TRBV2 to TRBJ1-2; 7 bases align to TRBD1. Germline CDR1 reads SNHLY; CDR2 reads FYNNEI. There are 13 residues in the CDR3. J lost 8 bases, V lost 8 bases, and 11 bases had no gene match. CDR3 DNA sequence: TGTGCCAGCCGCGGGACAGCTCCCAGGGGCTACACCTTC. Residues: CASRGTAPRGYTF.

The CDR3 bases are TGTGCCATCAGTGATTTGACAGATAGCAATCAGCCCCAGCATTTT. The encoded protein is CAISDLTDSNQPQHF. This chain joins TRBV10-3 and TRBJ1-5, with D maybe TRBD1 (5 bases). CDR1 ENHRY and CDR2 SYGVKD come from the germline V gene. The CDR3 extends over 15 amino acids. V lost 3 bases and J lost 0, with 9 bases in between.

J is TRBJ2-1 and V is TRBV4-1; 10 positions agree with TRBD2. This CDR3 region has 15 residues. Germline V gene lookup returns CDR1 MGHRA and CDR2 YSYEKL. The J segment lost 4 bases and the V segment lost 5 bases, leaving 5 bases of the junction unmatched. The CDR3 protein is CASSTTSGKYNEQFF. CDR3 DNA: TGCGCCAGCAGCACAACTAGCGGGAAGTACAATGAGCAGTTCTTC.

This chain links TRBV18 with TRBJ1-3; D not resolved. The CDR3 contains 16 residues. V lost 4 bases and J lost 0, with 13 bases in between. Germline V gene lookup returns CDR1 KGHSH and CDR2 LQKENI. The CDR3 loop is CASSLSPDHSGNTIYF. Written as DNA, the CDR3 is TGTGCCAGCTCACTATCCCCCGACCACTCTGGAAACACCATATATTTT.

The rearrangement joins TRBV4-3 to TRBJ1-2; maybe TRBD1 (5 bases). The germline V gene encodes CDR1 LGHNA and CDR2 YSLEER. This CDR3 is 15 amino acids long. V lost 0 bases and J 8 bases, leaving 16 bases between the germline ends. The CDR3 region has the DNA TGCGCCAGCAGCCAAGAACGGGGGACCATCGGGGGCTACACCTTC. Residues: CASSQERGTIGGYTF.

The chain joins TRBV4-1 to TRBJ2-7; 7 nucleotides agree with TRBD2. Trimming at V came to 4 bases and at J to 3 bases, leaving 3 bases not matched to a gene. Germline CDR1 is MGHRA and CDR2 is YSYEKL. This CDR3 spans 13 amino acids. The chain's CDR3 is CASSRGGDYEQYF. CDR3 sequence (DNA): TGCGCCAGCAGCCGGGGGGGGGACTACGAGCAGTACTTC.

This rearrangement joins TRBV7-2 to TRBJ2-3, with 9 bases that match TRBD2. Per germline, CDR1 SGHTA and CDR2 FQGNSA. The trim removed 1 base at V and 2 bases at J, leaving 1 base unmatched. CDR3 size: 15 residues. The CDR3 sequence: CASSLVAGVTDTQYF. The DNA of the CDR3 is TGTGCCAGCAGCTTAGTAGCGGGAGTCACAGATACGCAGTATTTT. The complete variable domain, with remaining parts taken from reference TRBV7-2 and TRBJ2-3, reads GAGVSQSPSNKVTEKGKDVELRCDPISGHTALYWYRQSLGQGLEFLIYFQGNSAPDKSGLPSDRFSAERTGGSVSTLTIQRTQQEDSAVYLCASSLVAGVTDTQYFGPGTRLTVL.

The CDR3 here is CASSARLDAYEQYF. The CDR3 nucleotides read TGTGCCAGCTCAGCGAGACTAGATGCCTACGAGCAGTACTTC. This chain uses TRBV18 with TRBJ2-7, with D tentatively TRBD2 (6 bases). CDR3 length: 14 residues. Trimming shortened V by 5 bases and J by 2 bases, and 13 bases separated the two germline ends. Looked up from germline, CDR1 is KGHSH and CDR2 is LQKENI.

In nucleotides, the CDR3 is TGTGCCAGCAGCCCAGATGGCCGGAGGAATGAAAAACTGTTTTTT. Translation: CASSPDGRRNEKLFF. V and J are TRBV6-5 and TRBJ1-4, with no clear D. CDR1 is MNHEY, CDR2 SVGAGI, per germline. V lost 6 bases, J lost 5 bases, and 16 bases lay in between. The CDR3 spans 15 residues.

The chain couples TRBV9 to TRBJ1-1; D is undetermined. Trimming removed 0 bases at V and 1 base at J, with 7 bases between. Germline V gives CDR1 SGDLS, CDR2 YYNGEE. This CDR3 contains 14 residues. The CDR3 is CASSVAGTNTEAFF. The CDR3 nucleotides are TGTGCCAGCAGCGTAGCGGGCACGAACACTGAAGCTTTCTTT.

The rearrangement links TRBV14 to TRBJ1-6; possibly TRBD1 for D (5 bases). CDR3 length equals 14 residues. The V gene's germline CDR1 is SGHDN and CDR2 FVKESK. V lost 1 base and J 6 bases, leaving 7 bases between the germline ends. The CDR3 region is CASSQGTPNSPLHF. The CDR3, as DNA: TGTGCCAGCAGCCAAGGGACACCTAATTCACCCCTCCACTTT.

The CDR3 protein is CSAILNTGELFF. CDR3 sequence (DNA): TGCAGCGCTATCCTTAACACCGGGGAGCTGTTTTTT. This chain uses TRBV29-1 with TRBJ2-2; no definite D call. The CDR3 length is 12 residues. V lost 7 bases to trimming and J lost 2 bases, with 8 bases between them. Germline V gives CDR1 SQVTM, CDR2 ANQGSEA.

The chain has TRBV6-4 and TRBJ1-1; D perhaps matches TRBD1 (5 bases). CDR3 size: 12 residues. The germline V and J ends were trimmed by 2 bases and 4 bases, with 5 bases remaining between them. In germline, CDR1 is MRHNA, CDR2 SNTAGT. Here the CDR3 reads CASSDRGTEAFF. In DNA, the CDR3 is TGTGCCAGCAGTGACAGGGGCACTGAAGCTTTCTTT.

The CDR3 region is CASSQKWGGNQPQHF. The CDR3 DNA follows: TGTGCCAGCAGCCAAAAGTGGGGGGGCAATCAGCCCCAGCATTTT. The V and J genes are TRBV6-1 and TRBJ1-5, with TRBD1 as a possible D gene (5 bases). The CDR3 extends over 15 amino acids. Deletions cut 6 bases from V and 2 bases from J, with 14 bases between. The V gene's germline CDR1 is MNHNS and CDR2 SASEGT.

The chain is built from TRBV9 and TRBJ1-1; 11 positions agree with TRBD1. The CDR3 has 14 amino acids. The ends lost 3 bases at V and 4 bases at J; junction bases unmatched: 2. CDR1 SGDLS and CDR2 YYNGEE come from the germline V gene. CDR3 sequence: CASSAGTGGTEAFF. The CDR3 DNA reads TGTGCCAGCAGCGCCGGGACAGGGGGCACTGAAGCTTTCTTT. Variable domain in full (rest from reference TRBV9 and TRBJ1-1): DSGVTQTPKHLITATGQRVTLRCSPRSGDLSVYWYQQSLDQGLQFLIQYYNGEERAKGNILERFSAQQFPDLHSELNLSSLELGDSALYFCASSAGTGGTEAFFGQGTRLTVV.

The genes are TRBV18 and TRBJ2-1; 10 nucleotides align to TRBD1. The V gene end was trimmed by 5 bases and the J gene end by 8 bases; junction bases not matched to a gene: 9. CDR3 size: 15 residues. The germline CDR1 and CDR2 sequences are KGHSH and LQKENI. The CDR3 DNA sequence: TGTGCCAGCTCAGTAGATGGACAGGGGGAGGATGAGCAGTTCTTC. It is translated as CASSVDGQGEDEQFF.